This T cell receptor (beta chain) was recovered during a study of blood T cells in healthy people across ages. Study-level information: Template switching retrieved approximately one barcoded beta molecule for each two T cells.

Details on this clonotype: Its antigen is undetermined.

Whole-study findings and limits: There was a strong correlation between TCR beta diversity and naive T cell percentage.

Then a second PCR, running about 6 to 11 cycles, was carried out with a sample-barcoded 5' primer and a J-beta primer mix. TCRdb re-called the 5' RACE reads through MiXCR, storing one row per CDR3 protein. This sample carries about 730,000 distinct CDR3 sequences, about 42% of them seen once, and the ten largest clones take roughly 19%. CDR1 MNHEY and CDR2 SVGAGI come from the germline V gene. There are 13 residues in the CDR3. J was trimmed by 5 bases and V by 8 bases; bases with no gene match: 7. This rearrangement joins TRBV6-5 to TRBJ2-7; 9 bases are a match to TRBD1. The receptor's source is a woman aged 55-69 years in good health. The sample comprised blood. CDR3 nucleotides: TGTGCCAGCCAAGGACAGGGGCTAAACGAGCAGTACTTC. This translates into CASQGQGLNEQYF.